This entry lists 23 T cell receptor beta chains sequenced from one sample in a study of long-term antiretroviral therapy in people with HIV. Version v3.0 of the immunoSEQ assay ran at survey level. The data were produced by immunoSEQ multiplex PCR, yet TCRdb's version contains in-frame clones alone and is incomplete. The data show tens of thousands of clones, 70% to 90% seen once. Sequencing was performed on unsorted PBMCs, taken 1.3 years after starting antiretroviral therapy. The receptors were gathered from a man aged 55 to 70 with HIV.

The count of this clone is one. This chain joins TRBV6-1 and TRBJ2-7; 7 bases are a match to TRBD1. Germline trimming cut 5 bases from V and 1 base from J; bases unmatched to any gene: 8. This CDR3 has 15 amino acids. Per the germline V gene, CDR1 is MNHNS and CDR2 is SASEGT. The CDR3 DNA sequence: TGTGCCAGCAGTTGGAGCGGCAGGGGGTCCTACGAGCAGTACTTC. This codes for CASSWSGRGSYEQYF.

The chain couples TRBV6-6 to TRBJ1-1; 7 bases are shared with TRBD1. Germline CDR1 reads MNHNY; CDR2 reads SVGAGI (reference sequence). The J segment lost 10 bases and the V segment lost 7 bases, leaving 9 bases of the junction unmatched. The CDR3 is 12 amino acids. The CDR3 DNA follows: TGTGCCAGCAACCTAGACAGGGTAGGAGCTTTCTTT. It specifies CASNLDRVGAFF.

The V and J genes are TRBV19 and TRBJ1-1; tentatively, D is TRBD1 (6 bases). With 5 bases removed from V and 4 bases from J, the gap between germline ends came to 17 bases. The CDR3 is 15 residues long. CDR1 and CDR2 (germline): LNHDA, SQIVND (reference sequence). CDR3 DNA sequence: TGTGCCAGTAGTTCCGGAGGAAGGGGGTTCACTGAAGCTTTCTTT. It is translated as CASSSGGRGFTEAFF.

The chain is built from TRBV18 and TRBJ1-1; D remains unclear. The CDR3 contains 13 residues. The germline V and J ends were trimmed by 0 bases and 5 bases, with 7 bases remaining between them. Germline CDR1 is KGHSH and CDR2 is LQKENI. The CDR3 is CASSPPRRTEAFF. DNA of the CDR3: TGTGCCAGCTCACCACCAAGGCGAACTGAAGCTTTCTTT.

This chain joins TRBV6-1 and TRBJ1-4; D is undetermined. In germline, CDR1 is MNHNS, CDR2 SASEGT. Trimming took off 7 bases at V and 6 bases at J, with 6 bases between the two ends. The CDR3 consists of 11 residues. The CDR3 region is CASTGYEKLFF. The CDR3 DNA sequence: TGTGCCAGCACTGGATATGAAAAACTGTTTTTT.

This chain connects TRBV2 to TRBJ1-5; no firm D call. The CDR3 totals 15 residues. Germline V gene sequence: CDR1 SNHLY, CDR2 FYNNEI. V was clipped by 7 bases and J by 1 base, with 14 bases between them. CDR3 DNA sequence: TGTGCCAGCAACTCTAATCGCCTAAGCAATCAGCCCCAGCATTTT. Translation: CASNSNRLSNQPQHF.

This chain links TRBV2 with TRBJ1-1; unclear D gene. The CDR3 sequence is 12 residues long. Looked up from germline, CDR1 is SNHLY and CDR2 is FYNNEI. The V end was cut by 6 bases, the J end by 1 base, with 6 bases between. CDR3 DNA: TGTGCCAGCAGAGGCAGGAACACTGAAGCTTTCTTT. It translates to CASRGRNTEAFF.

This clone appeared a few times. The chain joins TRBV18 to TRBJ1-2, with 7 bases matching TRBD1. The CDR3 has 16 residues. The germline V gene encodes CDR1 KGHSH and CDR2 LQKENI. V gave up 4 bases and J gave up 3 bases; unmatched junction bases: 11. Here the CDR3 DNA reads TGTGCCAGCTCACGATTACTACAGGGGATAGACTATGGCTACACCTTC. Amino acids: CASSRLLQGIDYGYTF.

V and J are TRBV6-5 and TRBJ2-3, with a possible D match to TRBD2 (5 bases). The length of the CDR3 is 13 residues. V gave up 2 bases and J gave up 5 bases, with 8 bases separating them. CDR1 is MNHEY, CDR2 SVGAGI, per germline. Here the CDR3 DNA reads TGTGCCAGCAGTTACCCCGGGGTAGATACGCAGTATTTT. Protein sequence: CASSYPGVDTQYF.

The chain has TRBV28 and TRBJ1-2; TRBD1 matches at 11 bases. This CDR3 is 14 amino acids long. Germline loops: CDR1 MDHEN, CDR2 SYDVKM. J lost 4 bases, V lost 8 bases, and 6 bases had no gene match. The CDR3 is CASGTGTGGYGYTF. The CDR3 nucleotides are TGTGCCAGCGGAACCGGGACAGGGGGCTATGGCTACACCTTC.

Notes on this clone: A read error may produce the germline difference seen at one junction end. The V and J genes are TRBV7-9 and TRBJ2-3; D remains unclear. This CDR3 spans 11 amino acids. CDR1 and CDR2 (germline): SEHNR, FQNEAQ (reference sequence). The CDR3 region is CASSPQSTRYF. CDR3 coding DNA: TGTGCCAGCAGCCCACAAAGTACGCGGTATTTT.

There are a few counts of this clone. This rearrangement joins TRBV7-2 to TRBJ1-1; D not resolved. Between the trimmed V and J ends, which lost 1 base and 0 bases, there was a span of 12 bases. Germline V CDR1 and CDR2: SGHTA, FQGNSA. This CDR3 comprises 16 residues. The CDR3 here is CASSLGSSRLNTEAFF. As DNA, the CDR3 is TGTGCCAGCAGCTTAGGAAGTTCCAGGCTGAACACTGAAGCTTTCTTT.

The chain is built from TRBV9 and TRBJ2-7, with D perhaps TRBD1 (6 bases). Germline CDR1 is SGDLS and CDR2 is YYNGEE. This CDR3 has 14 amino acids. Trimming pared 0 bases from V and 2 bases from J, leaving 9 bases between. CDR3 sequence reads: CASSVAGTTYEQYF. The CDR3 DNA reads TGTGCCAGCAGCGTAGCCGGGACAACCTACGAGCAGTACTTC.

The rearrangement links TRBV5-5 to TRBJ2-4; D might be TRBD2 (8 bases). The germline V and J ends were trimmed by 4 bases and 8 bases, with 16 bases remaining between them. This CDR3 spans 14 amino acids. The germline V gene encodes CDR1 SGHKS and CDR2 YYEKEE (reference sequence). The DNA of the CDR3 is TGTGCCAGCAGCACCGGGACAGCGGGGGACATTCAGTACTTC. As protein: CASSTGTAGDIQYF.

This chain connects TRBV5-6 to TRBJ1-1; 8 bases align to TRBD1. The germline CDR1 and CDR2 sequences are SGHDT and YYEEEE. Trimming cost V 2 bases and J 2 bases; bases outside gene matches: 5. The CDR3 covers 15 residues. Written as DNA, the CDR3 is TGTGCCAGCAGCTTTGGACAGGGATCCAACACTGAAGCTTTCTTT. Protein product: CASSFGQGSNTEAFF.

The genes are TRBV18 and TRBJ1-2; D gene unclear. The V gene's germline CDR1 is KGHSH and CDR2 LQKENI. The CDR3 length is 13 residues. V was clipped by 3 bases and J by 6 bases, with 11 bases between them. CDR3 region: CASSPAGRNGYTF. The CDR3, as DNA: TGTGCCAGCTCACCTGCAGGTAGAAATGGCTACACCTTC.

The J gene is TRBJ2-5, the V gene TRBV5-1; 11 nucleotides align to TRBD2. The CDR3 consists of 15 residues. V lost 5 bases to trimming and J lost 4 bases; unmatched junction nucleotides: 7. Germline V gene lookup returns CDR1 SGHRS and CDR2 YFSETQ. The CDR3 DNA sequence: TGCGCCAGCAGGGATACCGGGACTAGCGGAGAGACCCAGTACTTC. The encoded protein is CASRDTGTSGETQYF.

The chain is built from TRBV5-1 and TRBJ2-1, with 12 positions matching TRBD2. Trimming removed 5 bases from V and 1 base from J; junction bases left unmatched: 7. This CDR3 comprises 17 residues. The germline CDR1 and CDR2 sequences are SGHRS and YFSETQ. As DNA, the CDR3 is TGCGCCAGCAGTAGGACTAGCGGGATTATTTCCTACAATGAGCAGTTCTTC. It yields the protein CASSRTSGIISYNEQFF.

The chain has TRBV5-1 and TRBJ2-7, with TRBD2 matching over 12 bases. Germline loops: CDR1 SGHRS, CDR2 YFSETQ. The CDR3 runs 16 residues. V was pared by 4 bases and J by 0 bases, with 5 bases of the junction left unmatched. Written as DNA, the CDR3 is TGCGCCAGCAGCGCGTTGACTAGCGGGAGCTCCTACGAGCAGTACTTC. Protein: CASSALTSGSSYEQYF.

This sequence joins TRBV9 and TRBJ2-7; weak D call: TRBD2 (6 bases). V was shortened by 4 bases and J by 4 bases, with 18 bases between the two germline ends. This CDR3 contains 15 residues. Germline V gives CDR1 SGDLS, CDR2 YYNGEE. The CDR3 here is CASSISGSRDYEQYF. The CDR3 DNA sequence: TGTGCCAGCAGCATTAGCGGTTCTCGAGATTACGAGCAGTACTTC.

The rearrangement uses TRBV21-1 and TRBJ1-5. TRBV21-1 is a known pseudogene. This CDR3 spans 15 amino acids. CDR3: CASSKEAPRGWPQHF. Here the CDR3 DNA reads TGTGCCAGCAGCAAAGAGGCGCCGCGGGGGTGGCCCCAGCATTTT.

The V call is TRBV21-1, the J call TRBJ1-2; the table gives TRBD1 as D, unverified against the DNA. TRBV21-1 is termed a pseudogene. This CDR3 comprises 15 residues. In nucleotides, the CDR3 is TGTGCCAGCAGCAAAGCGATGGGGCAGGGTTATGGCTACACCTTC. This translates into CASSKAMGQGYGYTF.

The chain carries TRBV2 and TRBJ2-6; D is unclear. Germline values: CDR1 SNHLY, CDR2 FYNNEI. V lost 8 bases, J lost 0 bases, and 14 bases lay in between. The CDR3 is 16 residues long. In DNA form, the CDR3 reads TGTGCCAGCCTCGAGGTTTTAGGCTCTGGGGCCAACGTCCTGACTTTC. Its translation is CASLEVLGSGANVLTF.